This entry lists 19 T cell receptor beta chains sequenced from one sample in a study of T cell responses to AZD1222 COVID-19 vaccine. The table came from immunoSEQ multiplex PCR; TCRdb's copy has only in-frame clones and leaves some out. The sample yields 75,000 to 95,000 clones, 92% seen once. Material: peripheral blood, obtained on day 0 of MenACWY control vaccination. The receptors shown here come from an adult in good health.

The chain employs TRBV5-1 and TRBJ2-7, with 13 bases lining up with TRBD2. Germline V gene data show CDR1 as SGHRS and CDR2 as YFSETQ. With V trimmed by 3 bases and J by 1 base, 7 bases remained unmatched. There are 17 residues in the CDR3. The CDR3 spells CASSWGLAGLSSYEQYF. CDR3 DNA: TGCGCCAGCAGCTGGGGACTAGCGGGACTAAGTTCCTACGAGCAGTACTTC.

This clone was recorded once. The genes are TRBV23-1 and TRBJ1-1; 8 bases match TRBD1. TRBV23-1 has ORF status, its function being uncertain. This CDR3 is 15 amino acids long. The V and J ends lost 2 bases and 3 bases, in that order; junction bases with no gene match: 5. This CDR3 is CASSQVRTGYTEAFF. CDR3 DNA: TGCGCCAGCAGTCAAGTCCGGACAGGGTACACTGAAGCTTTCTTT.

This chain connects TRBV6-6 to TRBJ2-2; D is possibly TRBD1 (6 bases). Germline V gives CDR1 MNHNY, CDR2 SVGAGI (reference sequence). The CDR3 spans 12 residues. V lost 6 bases and J lost 6, with 8 bases in between. CDR3 protein: CASRDRSGELFF. The CDR3 bases are TGTGCCAGCAGAGACAGGTCCGGGGAGCTGTTTTTT.

A single count supports this clone. This sequence joins TRBV24-1 and TRBJ1-1; no clear D gene. Trimming took off 5 bases at V and 1 base at J, with 4 bases between the two ends. Germline V gene data show CDR1 as KGHDR and CDR2 as SFDVKD. This CDR3 contains 12 residues. CDR3 nucleotides: TGTGCCACCAGTGGTTGGAACACTGAAGCTTTCTTT. It codes for CATSGWNTEAFF.

The chain is built from TRBV18 and TRBJ2-1; no clear D. Between the trimmed V and J ends, which lost 8 bases and 5 bases, there was a span of 10 bases. Germline-derived CDR1 and CDR2 are KGHSH and LQKENI. The CDR3 is made up of 12 amino acids. The CDR3 DNA reads TGTGCCAGCCGCTCTAATGACAATGAGCAGTTCTTC. Its protein is CASRSNDNEQFF. Full variable domain (rest looked up from reference TRBV18 and TRBJ2-1): NAGVMQNPRHLVRRRGQEARLRCSPMKGHSHVYWYRQLPEEGLKFMVYLQKENIIDESGMPKERFSAEFPKEGPSILRIQQVVRGDSAAYFCASRSNDNEQFFGPGTRLTVL.

The V call is TRBV6-6, the J call TRBJ1-1, with a tentative D call TRBD1 (6 bases). Germline assignment: CDR1 MNHNY and CDR2 SVGAGI (reference sequence). V lost 7 bases to trimming and J lost 3 bases, with 15 bases between them. This CDR3 is built from 14 residues. CDR3 DNA: TGTGCCAGCACCACAGGGAATGGTTACACTGAAGCTTTCTTT. Protein: CASTTGNGYTEAFF.

The genes are TRBV10-3 and TRBJ2-7; D not resolved. The V end lost 3 bases, the J end lost 1 base, and 13 bases lay between the germline ends. Germline CDR1 reads ENHRY; CDR2 reads SYGVKD. This CDR3 has 15 residues. The CDR3 is CAISDLVDRSYEQYF. Here the CDR3 DNA reads TGTGCCATCAGTGATTTGGTGGACCGGTCCTACGAGCAGTACTTC.

The chain carries TRBV9 and TRBJ2-2; possibly TRBD2 for D (6 bases). The ends were cut back, 6 bases at V and 1 base at J, with 16 bases in the middle. The CDR3 consists of 16 residues. Germline CDR1 SGDLS, CDR2 YYNGEE. This CDR3 reads CASTQRGGVNTGELFF. The CDR3 DNA reads TGTGCCAGCACCCAACGGGGAGGAGTGAACACCGGGGAGCTGTTTTTT.

The rearrangement joins TRBV3-1 (or the pseudogene TRBV3-2) to TRBJ2-3; 9 nucleotides match TRBD2. Germline V lookup: CDR1 LGHDT, CDR2 YNNKEL (reference sequence). Trimming removed 1 base from V and 8 bases from J; junction bases left unmatched: 10. CDR3 length: 16 residues. The CDR3 coding sequence is TGTGCCAGCAGCCAAGGGTCTGGCGGGAGGGTTGGTACGCAGTATTTT. Its translation is CASSQGSGGRVGTQYF.

The V and J genes are TRBV3-1 (or the pseudogene TRBV3-2) and TRBJ1-5, with D tentatively TRBD1 (6 bases). V shed 4 bases and J shed 6 bases, with 13 bases lying between them. Germline V gene sequence: CDR1 LGHDT, CDR2 YNNKEL (reference sequence). This CDR3 has 14 amino acids. The CDR3 loop is CASSPQGFGQPQHF. In DNA, the CDR3 is TGTGCCAGCAGCCCACAGGGTTTTGGTCAGCCCCAGCATTTT.

This chain's CDR3 is CASSQDHSHPEQFF. Here the CDR3 DNA reads TGTGCCAGCAGCCAAGACCACTCGCACCCTGAGCAGTTCTTC. This chain links TRBV3-1 (or the pseudogene TRBV3-2) with TRBJ2-1; D is ambiguous. Trimming took off 0 bases at V and 9 bases at J, with 12 bases between the two ends. This CDR3 spans 14 amino acids. Germline V gene lookup returns CDR1 LGHDT and CDR2 YNNKEL (reference sequence).

Only a few counts were recorded for this clone. This chain links TRBV10-3 with TRBJ2-2; D possibly corresponds to TRBD2 (7 bases). The ends were cut back, 7 bases at V and 0 bases at J, with 12 bases in the middle. This CDR3 has 15 amino acids. In germline, CDR1 is ENHRY, CDR2 SYGVKD. The CDR3 protein is CAINGGATNTGELFF. The CDR3 DNA follows: TGTGCCATCAATGGGGGGGCCACGAACACCGGGGAGCTGTTTTTT.

The CDR3 region is CAWSAEVVGRNQPQHF. The CDR3 DNA reads TGTGCCTGGAGTGCCGAGGTTGTGGGCCGAAATCAGCCCCAGCATTTT. The chain combines TRBV30 with TRBJ1-5; D remains ambiguous. V gave up 1 base and J gave up 4 bases, with 17 bases separating them. Germline CDR1 GTSNPN, CDR2 SVGIG (reference sequence). This CDR3 region has 16 residues.

A single count supports this clone. The rearrangement links TRBV28 to TRBJ2-3; the D is unclear. Germline CDR1 reads MDHEN; CDR2 reads SYDVKM. This CDR3 region has 12 residues. The V gene lost 3 bases and the J gene lost 4 bases, with 5 bases spanning the gap. CDR3 DNA: TGTGCCAGCAGTTTCAACCCAGATACGCAGTATTTT. Translation: CASSFNPDTQYF.

The rearrangement links TRBV6-2 or TRBV6-3 to TRBJ1-1; D uncertain. The germline gives CDR1 MNHEY, CDR2 SVGEGT. The CDR3 covers 15 residues. Trimming shortened V by 4 bases and J by 2 bases, and 14 bases separated the two germline ends. Here the CDR3 reads CASSSPIQFNTEAFF. The CDR3 DNA follows: TGTGCCAGCAGTTCCCCGATACAATTTAACACTGAAGCTTTCTTT.

V gene TRBV19 combines with J gene TRBJ1-3; 10 bases are shared with TRBD1. The CDR3 covers 14 residues. Germline-derived CDR1 and CDR2 are LNHDA and SQIVND (reference sequence). J lost 2 bases, V lost 8 bases, and 3 bases had no gene match. The CDR3 is CASGTGAAGNTIYF. CDR3 in DNA: TGTGCCAGTGGGACAGGGGCGGCTGGAAACACCATATATTTT.

The chain's CDR3 is CASSLGTGPVYEQYF. The CDR3 DNA reads TGTGCCAGCAGTTTAGGGACAGGCCCAGTCTACGAGCAGTACTTC. V is TRBV28 and J is TRBJ2-7; 8 bases are shared with TRBD1. This CDR3 contains 15 residues. J was trimmed by 3 bases and V by 2 bases; bases with no gene match: 6. Germline CDR1 MDHEN, CDR2 SYDVKM.

The genes are TRBV18 and TRBJ2-5, with D uncertain. Per germline, CDR1 KGHSH and CDR2 LQKENI. Trimming removed 6 bases at V and 1 base at J, with 12 bases between. The CDR3 sequence is 14 residues long. CDR3 in DNA: TGTGCCAGCTCCCAGGACGGTCTCCAAGAGACCCAGTACTTC. Its protein is CASSQDGLQETQYF.

This chain uses TRBV28 with TRBJ2-7; D possibly corresponds to TRBD1 (6 bases). This CDR3 has 14 residues. Trimming pared 2 bases from V and 7 bases from J, leaving 15 bases between. Looked up from germline, CDR1 is MDHEN and CDR2 is SYDVKM. The CDR3 protein is CASSLPAGENEQYF. In DNA form, the CDR3 reads TGTGCCAGCAGTTTACCGGCAGGGGAGAATGAGCAGTACTTC.